This T cell receptor (beta chain) was profiled in a study of T-cell reconstitution after alpha-beta-depleted transplantation in children. Points from the study as a whole: T-cell counts and diversity were attributed mostly to newly produced T cells one year after transplant.

A library of TCRbeta sequences, prepared with unique molecular identifiers, was generated. TCRdb analysed the PCR reads with MiXCR anew, one entry per CDR3 protein. There are some 600,000 distinct CDR3 sequences in the sample; 10% to 15% occur only once, and about 2% lies in the top ten. V gave up 6 bases and J gave up 4 bases, with 12 bases separating them. This CDR3 is built from 13 residues. Germline loops: CDR1 MDHEN, CDR2 SYDVKM. This clonotype was recorded a few times. Antigen unknown. The sequenced sample was PBMCs, mostly from graft donor cells, obtained 360 days after TCRalphabeta/CD19-depleted stem cell transplant. The sequence derives from a male patient younger than 18 who had a stem cell transplant for acute myeloid leukemia, so the T cells may come from the graft donor. The genes are TRBV28 and TRBJ1-2, with D uncertain. The CDR3 protein is CASSSDPLYGYTF. Written as DNA, the CDR3 is TGTGCCAGCAGCTCGGACCCGCTCTATGGCTACACCTTC.